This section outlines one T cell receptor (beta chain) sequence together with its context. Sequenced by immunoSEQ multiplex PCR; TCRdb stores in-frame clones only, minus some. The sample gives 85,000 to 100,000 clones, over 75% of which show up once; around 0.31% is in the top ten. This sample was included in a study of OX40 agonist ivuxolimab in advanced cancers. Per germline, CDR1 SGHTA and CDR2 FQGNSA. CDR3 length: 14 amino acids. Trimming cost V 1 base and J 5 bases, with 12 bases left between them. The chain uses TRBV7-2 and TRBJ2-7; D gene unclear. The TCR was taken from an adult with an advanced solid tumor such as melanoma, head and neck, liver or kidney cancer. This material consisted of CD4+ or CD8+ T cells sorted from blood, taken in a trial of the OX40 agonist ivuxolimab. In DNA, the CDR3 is TGTGCCAGCAGCTTAGGGCCCCTTTTCGACGAGCAGTACTTC. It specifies CASSLGPLFDEQYF.